This TCR beta chain was sequenced for a study of cytomegalovirus exposure and HLA in healthy donors. Study in general: Out of approximately 170 million T cells, an earlier analysis found some 120 million unique TCR beta sequences in total. Notes on the study in general: The study found most TCR sequences rare, yet found some public TCRs in many donors.

These donors, healthy bone marrow donors, were studied. With 60 Vbeta and 13 Jbeta primers, the PCR was carried out. Assay used: immunoSEQ multiplex PCR; TCRdb lists only in-frame clones, some missing. The sample includes about 130,000 clones, less than 90% of them seen just once. CDR1 MNHNS and CDR2 SASEGT come from the germline V gene. The CDR3 consists of 14 residues. J lost 4 bases, V lost 7 bases, and 9 bases had no gene match. This clone occurred a few times. The antigen remains undetermined. The gene calls are TRBV6-1 and TRBJ2-7; 8 bases are shared with TRBD2. Sequenced sample: PBMCs. The clonotype comes from a young man in good health and CMV-seropositive. CDR3 in amino acids: CASIRPGLVYEQYF. CDR3 nucleotides: TGTGCCAGCATCCGACCGGGACTAGTGTACGAGCAGTACTTC.